These T cell receptor beta chains were read from a single sample in a study of vaccination and CD4 T cells after COVID-19. TCRdb ran MiXCR on the PCR reads and lists one entry per CDR3 protein. The sample lists about 21,000 distinct CDR3 sequences, over 45% seen once, with 13% in the top ten. Their target antigens are unknown. Sequenced material: cultured CD4+ T cells from blood. The receptor source for this set is a human donor with COVID-19. The CDR3 runs from the conserved cysteine through the conserved F or W. Each record gives: J gene, D gene, clone size, V gene, CDR3 length, CDR3 DNA, CDR3 protein. The D gene is left open where the match is weak. Clone size appears in some rows only: once, few, many, or a class for an expanded clone.

>TRBJ2-7|.|.|TRBV20-1|13
TGCAGTGCTAGTCAACAGAGCGGCCCTTGGGAGTACTTC
CSASQQSGPWEYF
>TRBJ2-6|.|.|TRBV19|16
TGTGCCAGTAGTAGTCTAGGGTCTGCTGGGGCCAACGTCCTGACTTTC
CASSSLGSAGANVLTF
>TRBJ1-2|.|few|TRBV18|12
TGTGCCAGCTCACCACTTACAGACCGCTACACCTTC
CASSPLTDRYTF
>TRBJ2-3|.|few|TRBV6-1|16
TGTGCCAGCTGCGCGGGGGCTCGGGGACGCACAGATACGCAGTATTTT
CASCAGARGRTDTQYF
>TRBJ1-2|TRBD1|.|TRBV28|13
TGTGCCAGCAGTCTTCGACAGGGCTATGGCTACACCTTC
CASSLRQGYGYTF
>TRBJ1-1|.|.|TRBV6-2/TRBV6-3|14
TGTGCCACCTGCAAGGGGGGGAGGAACACTGAAGCTTTCTTT
CATCKGGRNTEAFF
>TRBJ1-1|.|.|TRBV6-1|11
TGTGCCAGCTGGGCGGTATCCGAAGCTTTCTTT
CASWAVSEAFF
>TRBJ2-7|.|.|TRBV6-1|14
TGTGCCAGCACCCCTAGGGAGAGCTCCTACGAGCAGTACTTC
CASTPRESSYEQYF
>TRBJ1-4|TRBD1|few|TRBV7-2|13
TGTGCCAGCAGCCCCCTCGGGCGGGACAGGGTATTTTTT
CASSPLGRDRVFF
>TRBJ2-7|TRBD1|.|TRBV7-8|16
TGTGCCAGCAGCTTAGCTTCCGGACAGGTCCGCTACGAGCAGTACTTC
CASSLASGQVRYEQYF
>TRBJ2-5|.|.|TRBV20-1|15
TGCAGTGCTGGACCCGGGACATTCGGTACGGAGACCCAGTACTTC
CSAGPGTFGTETQYF
>TRBJ1-2|.|few|TRBV15|17
TGTGCCACCAGCAGAGACCGGGTCGCTCAGGGTAACTATGGCTACACCTTC
CATSRDRVAQGNYGYTF
>TRBJ1-1|.|few|TRBV6-1|15
TGTGCCAGCACCCCCTTGCTGGACCCAAGGGGGAGAGCTTTCTTT
CASTPLLDPRGRAFF
>TRBJ2-2|TRBD1|.|TRBV2|14
TGTGCCAGCAGCGGGACAGTGAACACCGGGGAGCTGTTTTTT
CASSGTVNTGELFF
>TRBJ2-2|.|.|TRBV29-1|15
TGCAGCGCTAGCAGCGGGCCAGCGAACACCGGGGAGCTGTTTTTT
CSASSGPANTGELFF
>TRBJ2-7|.|.|TRBV12-3/TRBV12-4|14
TGTGCCAGCAGTTTAGGGTTTGGTGCCTACGAGCAGTACTTC
CASSLGFGAYEQYF
>TRBJ2-1|TRBD2|few|TRBV19|16
TGTGCCAGTAGTTATCTAGCGGGGCCGGAGGGCAATGAGCAGTTCTTC
CASSYLAGPEGNEQFF